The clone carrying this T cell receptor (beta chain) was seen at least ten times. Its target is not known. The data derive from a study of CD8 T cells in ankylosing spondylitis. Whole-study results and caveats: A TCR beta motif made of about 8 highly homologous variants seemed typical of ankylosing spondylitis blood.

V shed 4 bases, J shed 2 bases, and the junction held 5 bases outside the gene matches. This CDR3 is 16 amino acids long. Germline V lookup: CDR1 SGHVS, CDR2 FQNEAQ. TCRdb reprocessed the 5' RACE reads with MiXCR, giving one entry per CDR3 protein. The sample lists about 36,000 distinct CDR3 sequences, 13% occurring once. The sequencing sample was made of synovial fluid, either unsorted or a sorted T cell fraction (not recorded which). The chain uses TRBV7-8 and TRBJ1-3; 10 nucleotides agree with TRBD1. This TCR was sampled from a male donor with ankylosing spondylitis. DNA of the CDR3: TGTGCCAGCAGCTCCAGACAGGGGGCAACTGGAAACACCATATATTTT. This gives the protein CASSSRQGATGNTIYF.